The rows below give T cell receptor beta chains drawn from one sample of a study of cytomegalovirus exposure and HLA in healthy donors. TCRdb's copy holds only in-frame clones and misses some; the assay was immunoSEQ multiplex PCR. The table includes some 210,000 clones, around 86% detected once. The sequenced material came from PBMCs. The receptors stem from a woman aged 18-35 years in good health and CMV-seropositive. Both conserved end residues are part of each CDR3. D genes are given only for firm matches. Clone size is stated in some rows and not others, as once, few, many or a class when expanded.

- | TRBJ1-2 | TRBD1 | TRBV29-1 | TGCAGCGTCCCGGCGACAGGGGGAAGTTTCGTCTATGGCTACACCTTC | CSVPATGGSFVYGYTF
- | TRBJ1-2 | TRBD1 | TRBV28 | TGTGCCAGCAGCCCTAGGACAGGGGGGTTTTATGGCTACACCTTC | CASSPRTGGFYGYTF
few | TRBJ1-5 | - | TRBV2 | TGTGCCAGCATGATTGGGGGGGGTCAGCCCCAGCATTTT | CASMIGGGQPQHF
- | TRBJ2-1 | TRBD2 | TRBV19 | TGTGCCTCCAAGGTCGTACTAGCGGCTCACAATGAGCAGTTCTTC | CASKVVLAAHNEQFF
- | TRBJ1-5 | - | TRBV6-6 | TGTGCCAGCAGTTACAACCCTCAGAATCAGCCCCAGCATTTT | CASSYNPQNQPQHF
few | TRBJ2-7 | - | TRBV4-2 | TGTGCCAGCAGCCAAGCAAGAGGCTACGAGCAGTACTTC | CASSQARGYEQYF
few | TRBJ2-5 | TRBD2 | TRBV5-1 | TGCGCCAGCACCGCTAGCGGGAGTGAGACCCAGTACTTC | CASTASGSETQYF
- | TRBJ2-5 | - | TRBV15 | TGTGCCACCAGCAGAGCCAGACAAGAGACCCAGTACTTC | CATSRARQETQYF
- | TRBJ1-2 | - | TRBV28 | TGTGCCAGCAGTTTATTAATCGCGGGGGCTAACTATGGCTACACCTTC | CASSLLIAGANYGYTF
- | TRBJ1-2 | TRBD1 | TRBV28 | TGTGCCAGCAGTCCGTACCCGGGACAGGGTGTGTTATACTATGGCTACACCTTC | CASSPYPGQGVLYYGYTF
- | TRBJ2-7 | - | TRBV15 | TGTGCCACCAGGAAAGGGACTGCCTTGAGGAACGTGGAGCAGTACTTC | CATRKGTALRNVEQYF
once | TRBJ2-2 | TRBD1 | TRBV4-1 | TGCGCCAGCAGCCAGGGACAGGGGGCTTTGCGGGAAGGGAACACCGGGGAGCTGTTTTTT | CASSQGQGALREGNTGELFF
- | TRBJ2-5 | TRBD1 | TRBV6-5 | TGTGCCAGCAGTACCCCAGGGGGAGAGACCCAGTACTTC | CASSTPGGETQYF
- | TRBJ2-7 | TRBD1 | TRBV7-9 | TGTGCCAGCAGCTCAGGGGGCCGGCAGTACGAGCAGTACTTC | CASSSGGRQYEQYF
once | TRBJ1-1 | - | TRBV5-1 | TGCGCCAGCAGCTTGAAGGTTTCGGGAAACACTGAAGCTTTCTTT | CASSLKVSGNTEAFF
- | TRBJ2-3 | TRBD2 | TRBV15 | TGTGCCACCAGCAGAGGTAAGACAGGACTAGCGTGGGCGGATACGCAGTATTTT | CATSRGKTGLAWADTQYF
- | TRBJ1-1 | - | TRBV6-5 | TGTGCCAGCACGTCGGGGGGGCAGAATGAAGCTTTCTTT | CASTSGGQNEAFF
- | TRBJ2-5 | TRBD1 | TRBV30 | TGTGCCTGGAGTCTTCCTCGGACAGGCGGACAAGAGACCCAGTACTTC | CAWSLPRTGGQETQYF
- | TRBJ2-2 | TRBD1 | TRBV28 | TGTGCCAGCAGTACGGCGGGACAGGGGGCCGGGGAGCTGTTTTTT | CASSTAGQGAGELFF
- | TRBJ1-2 | - | TRBV5-1 | TGCGCCAGCAGCTTGGCCAGCAGGGGCTCTGGCTACACCTTC | CASSLASRGSGYTF
- | TRBJ1-2 | - | TRBV4-1 | TGCGCCAGCAGCCAAGACGGTGGCTACACCTTC | CASSQDGGYTF
once | TRBJ2-7 | - | TRBV6-6 | TGTGCCAGCAGTTACTCCCAGGACTACGAGCAGTACTTC | CASSYSQDYEQYF
- | TRBJ1-4 | TRBD1 | TRBV6-1 | TGTGCCAGCAGGCTACAACAGGGGTCTAATGAAAAACTGTTTTTT | CASRLQQGSNEKLFF
- | TRBJ2-5 | TRBD2 | TRBV19 | TGTGCCACCGGGACTAGCGGGACGGGCGTAGAGACCCAGTACTTC | CATGTSGTGVETQYF
- | TRBJ1-2 | - | TRBV18 | TGTGCCAGCTCTATAATTGAGGCGGATGGCTACACCTTC | CASSIIEADGYTF
- | TRBJ2-2 | TRBD2 | TRBV6-6 | TGTGCCAGCAGTTCGGGACTAGCGGTGAACACCGGGGAGCTGTTTTTT | CASSSGLAVNTGELFF
once | TRBJ1-2 | - | TRBV6-1 | TGTGCCAGCAGTGAGGGCCCCGGACAAGCCTATGGCTACACCTTC | CASSEGPGQAYGYTF
- | TRBJ1-2 | - | TRBV27 | TGTGCCAGCAAACTCAGGGCGGACATCTATGGCTACACCTTC | CASKLRADIYGYTF
- | TRBJ2-7 | - | TRBV2 | TGTGCCAGCAGTGATATCGCCTACCGCTCCTACGAGCAGTACTTC | CASSDIAYRSYEQYF
- | TRBJ2-5 | TRBD1 | TRBV15 | TGTGCCACCAGCAGAGAAGGGGGCAGAGAGACCCAGTACTTC | CATSREGGRETQYF
once | TRBJ1-3 | - | TRBV30 | TGTGCCTGGAGTCCAAGAGGGGGTATTGGAAACACCATATATTTT | CAWSPRGGIGNTIYF
- | TRBJ2-3 | TRBD1 | TRBV7-9 | TGTGCCAGCAGCTTATCAGGGGGAAAACTTTCTAGCACAGATACGCAGTATTTT | CASSLSGGKLSSTDTQYF
- | TRBJ1-4 | TRBD1 | TRBV7-8 | TGTGCCAGCAGCTCGGGGACAGGGGATGAAAAACTGTTTTTT | CASSSGTGDEKLFF
- | TRBJ2-3 | - | TRBV11-3 | TGTGCCAGCAGCTTACGTTCTTTTTATGATACGCAGTATTTT | CASSLRSFYDTQYF
- | TRBJ1-5 | - | TRBV5-8 | TGTGCCAGCAGCTTGGAGACAGTTAATCAGCCCCAGCATTTT | CASSLETVNQPQHF
- | TRBJ2-3 | - | TRBV25-1 | TGTGCCAGCAGTGAATCGAAACTCAACACAGATACGCAGTATTTT | CASSESKLNTDTQYF
- | TRBJ1-2 | - | TRBV7-9 | TGTGCCAGCAGCTTAGACTATTCGGGCTACACCTTC | CASSLDYSGYTF
- | TRBJ2-5 | - | TRBV5-1 | TGCGCCAGCAGCGCGGGACAGCCGGGCCAAGAGACCCAGTACTTC | CASSAGQPGQETQYF
- | TRBJ2-1 | TRBD2 | TRBV14 | TGTGCCAGCAGCCACCTCGGGGGGGTCGATGAGCAGTTCTTC | CASSHLGGVDEQFF
- | TRBJ2-5 | - | TRBV11-2 | TGTGCCAGCAGCCCTCGTGCGGGTCAAGAGACCCAGTACTTC | CASSPRAGQETQYF
- | TRBJ2-1 | - | TRBV7-2 | TGTGCCAGCAGCTTACAAAGTGCGGCGGGTGAGCAGTTCTTC | CASSLQSAAGEQFF
few | TRBJ2-2 | TRBD2 | TRBV4-1 | TGCGCCAGCAGCCCTAGCGGCAACACCGGGGAGCTGTTTTTT | CASSPSGNTGELFF